These T cell receptor beta chains were read from a single sample in a study of Ad26.COV2.S vaccination and SARS-CoV-2 variants. Using immunoSEQ multiplex PCR, the repertoire was profiled, and TCRdb retains in-frame clones only, with some absent. The table lists approximately 420,000 clones, 88% of them singletons. The starting material was peripheral blood, obtained in a trial of Ad26.COV2.S vaccine versus placebo. These receptors all come from a person between 18 and 65 years old who received the Ad26.COV2.S COVID-19 vaccine or a placebo. Both conserved end residues are part of each CDR3. Fields, in order: V gene, clone size, J gene, D gene, CDR3 protein, CDR3 DNA. D genes are given only for firm matches. Rows give clone size only sometimes, using once, few, many, or a class for an expanded clone.

TRBV7-9	-	TRBJ1-6	-	CASSFQHHNSPLHF	TGTGCCAGCAGCTTCCAACACCATAATTCACCCCTCCACTTT
TRBV6-6	-	TRBJ1-4	-	CASRGVGEKLFF	TGTGCCAGCAGGGGGGTCGGCGAAAAACTGTTTTTT
TRBV4-1	-	TRBJ1-5	-	CASSHQTDQPQHF	TGCGCCAGCAGCCACCAGACAGATCAGCCCCAGCATTTT
TRBV6-2/TRBV6-3	-	TRBJ2-7	TRBD1	CASSLGTGGAESYEQYF	TGTGCCAGCAGCCTAGGGACAGGGGGCGCGGAGTCCTACGAGCAGTACTTC
TRBV7-9	-	TRBJ1-5	-	CASSSGRVDQPQHF	TGTGCCAGCAGTTCCGGCAGGGTCGATCAGCCCCAGCATTTT
TRBV7-2	-	TRBJ1-2	-	CASSLNRGWEGYTF	TGTGCCAGCAGCTTAAATCGGGGATGGGAGGGCTACACCTTC
TRBV20-1	once	TRBJ1-5	-	CSASRGRDQPQHF	TGCAGTGCTAGTAGGGGCCGAGATCAGCCCCAGCATTTT
TRBV15	-	TRBJ1-5	-	CATSSGGNQPQHF	TGTGCCACCAGCAGTGGGGGGAATCAGCCCCAGCATTTT
TRBV6-5	-	TRBJ2-3	TRBD2	CASSYAAGGGNTQYF	TGTGCCAGCAGTTACGCCGCGGGGGGCGGAAATACGCAGTATTTT
TRBV11-3	-	TRBJ2-1	-	CASSLDGGGNEQFF	TGTGCCAGCAGCTTAGACGGTGGGGGGAATGAGCAGTTCTTC
TRBV4-3	-	TRBJ2-7	TRBD1	CASSQGATGNSYEQYF	TGCGCCAGCAGCCAAGGCGCGACAGGGAATAGCTACGAGCAGTACTTC
TRBV19	-	TRBJ2-3	-	CASSYTDTQYF	TGTGCCAGTAGTTACACAGATACGCAGTATTTT
TRBV12-3/TRBV12-4	-	TRBJ1-2	-	CASSLPGYGYTF	TGTGCCAGCAGTTTACCAGGCTATGGCTACACCTTC
TRBV6-2/TRBV6-3	-	TRBJ2-5	-	CASSYGFEETQYF	TGTGCCAGCAGTTACGGATTCGAAGAGACCCAGTACTTC
TRBV2	-	TRBJ2-5	TRBD2	CASSAQRGGPGETQYF	TGTGCCAGCAGTGCACAGCGGGGGGGCCCCGGAGAGACCCAGTACTTC
TRBV5-4	once	TRBJ1-2	-	CASSLAGGQLGGYTF	TGTGCCAGCAGCTTGGCCGGTGGACAGCTGGGAGGCTACACCTTC
TRBV12-3/TRBV12-4	-	TRBJ1-4	TRBD1	CASSLGPGGKLFF	TGTGCCAGCAGTTTAGGTCCAGGGGGAAAACTGTTTTTT
TRBV6-6	-	TRBJ1-4	-	CASSRQPGVEKLFF	TGTGCCAGCAGCCGCCAACCGGGGGTGGAAAAACTGTTTTTT
TRBV2	-	TRBJ2-1	-	CASSGGGFGRVENEQFF	TGTGCCAGCAGTGGGGGGGGCTTTGGCAGGGTGGAAAATGAGCAGTTCTTC
TRBV6-5	once	TRBJ1-5	TRBD1	CASSSGGLGNQPQHF	TGTGCCAGCAGTTCAGGGGGCTTAGGCAATCAGCCCCAGCATTTT
TRBV9	-	TRBJ2-2	-	CASSVTGITGELFF	TGTGCCAGCAGCGTCACAGGGATCACCGGGGAGCTGTTTTTT
TRBV12-3/TRBV12-4	-	TRBJ2-7	-	CASSAGNPYEQYF	TGTGCCAGCAGCGCGGGTAATCCCTACGAGCAGTACTTC
TRBV4-1	-	TRBJ1-4	-	CASSQGEGRGLGEKLFF	TGCGCCAGCAGCCAAGGGGAGGGGCGCGGCCTCGGTGAAAAACTGTTTTTT
TRBV5-8	-	TRBJ1-2	-	CASSIHGGVITGYTF	TGTGCCAGCAGCATACATGGGGGCGTAATAACTGGCTACACCTTC
TRBV4-1	once	TRBJ1-1	TRBD1	CASSGQGDNTEAFF	TGCGCCAGCAGCGGACAGGGAGACAACACTGAAGCTTTCTTT
TRBV5-6	-	TRBJ2-5	-	CASSLDRLQTQYF	TGTGCCAGCAGCTTGGACAGACTCCAGACCCAGTACTTC
TRBV20-1	-	TRBJ1-2	TRBD1	CSAKTGQGYTF	TGCAGTGCTAAGACAGGGCAAGGCTACACCTTC
TRBV18	-	TRBJ1-1	-	CASSPSRVTEAFF	TGTGCCAGCTCACCATCAAGGGTCACTGAAGCTTTCTTT
TRBV4-1	-	TRBJ1-1	TRBD1	CATKQGVNTEAFF	TGCGCCACCAAACAGGGGGTGAACACTGAAGCTTTCTTT
TRBV19	once	TRBJ2-7	TRBD1	CASSETGGGNEQYF	TGTGCCAGTAGTGAGACAGGGGGCGGGAACGAGCAGTACTTC
TRBV2	few	TRBJ1-2	-	CASWDASTLGYGYTF	TGTGCCAGCTGGGACGCCTCTACCCTTGGGTATGGCTACACCTTC
TRBV9	once	TRBJ2-2	TRBD1	CASRKGTGDGELFF	TGTGCCAGCCGAAAAGGGACAGGGGACGGGGAGCTGTTTTTT
TRBV5-4	-	TRBJ2-5	TRBD1	CASSLVGQGSETQYF	TGTGCCAGCAGCTTGGTGGGACAGGGAAGTGAGACCCAGTACTTC